This TCR beta chain was identified during a study of CD8+CD57+ T cells in acquired aplastic anemia. The patients chosen for sequencing had shown expansion of CD8+CD57+ cells (detected by flow cytometry). The patients, all of them, had severe acquired aplastic anemia. Untreated patients provided the blood samples, with no therapy given before sampling. The V gene's germline CDR1 is LNHNV and CDR2 YYDKDF (reference sequence). This CDR3 spans 16 amino acids. Losses at the gene ends were 3 bases for V and 7 bases for J; bases not matched to a gene: 9. Study-wide findings and caveats: CD8+ Simpson's diversity did not differ significantly between patients and controls. Almost 30 CD8+ CDR3 sequences occurred in both the patients and the controls.

Genomic DNA was employed as the template in profiling TCR beta VDJ and CDR3. Using its own MiXCR run on the reads, TCRdb lists one record per CDR3 protein. This table holds over 150,000 distinct CDR3 sequences, 63% found once. Of note for this clonotype: As yet, its antigen is unknown.

The chain combines TRBV15 with TRBJ2-1, with 10 bases fitting TRBD2. The specimen sequenced was sorted CD4+, CD8+, or CD8+CD57+ T cells (not recorded which) from PBMCs. This clonotype originated in a human donor with aplastic anemia. DNA for the CDR3: TGTGCCACCAGCAGTCGCACCGGGACTAGCGTAAATGAGCAGTTCTTC. Translated: CATSSRTGTSVNEQFF.